Each of the 17 T cell receptor beta chains below was sequenced from the same sample in a study of blood T cell repertoires in COVID-19. Profiling relied on immunoSEQ multiplex PCR, and the TCRdb table lists in-frame clones only, not all of them. Seen here are 290,000 or so clones, 90% observed once, and the top ten hold over 3.5%. Sequencing was carried out using PBMCs or T cells enriched from blood (not recorded which). The receptors come from a woman under 30 with acute COVID-19.

The genes are TRBV7-9 and TRBJ1-2; 11 nucleotides match TRBD1. The CDR3 loop spans 15 amino acids. Looked up from germline, CDR1 is SEHNR and CDR2 is FQNEAQ (reference sequence). Trimming cost V 0 bases and J 7 bases; bases outside gene matches: 4. The CDR3 protein is CASSLAGQGVRGYTF. The CDR3 DNA is TGTGCCAGCAGCTTAGCGGGACAGGGGGTACGTGGCTACACCTTC.

The chain links TRBV25-1 to TRBJ1-2; D uncertain. The CDR3 spans 12 residues. CDR1 is MGHDK, CDR2 SYGVNS, per germline. V shed 8 bases and J shed 8 bases, with 15 bases lying between them. The CDR3: CASFGRPVGYTF. CDR3 DNA: TGTGCCAGCTTCGGGAGGCCCGTAGGCTACACCTTC.

This clone was observed a single time. The V call is TRBV5-6, the J call TRBJ2-3; TRBD2 matches at 10 bases. The CDR3 is made up of 15 amino acids. J was trimmed by 5 bases and V by 4 bases; bases with no gene match: 7. From germline, CDR1 is SGHDT and CDR2 YYEEEE. The CDR3: CASSALAGAGDTQYF. For the CDR3, the DNA is TGTGCCAGCAGCGCCCTAGCGGGAGCGGGAGATACGCAGTATTTT.

This chain connects TRBV5-6 to TRBJ2-4; 7 bases are shared with TRBD2. This CDR3 contains 16 residues. Trimming at V came to 3 bases and at J to 2 bases, leaving 8 bases not matched to a gene. Germline CDR1 reads SGHDT; CDR2 reads YYEEEE. The CDR3 DNA follows: TGTGCCAGCAGCTCGATACCCGGGGGGACCAAAAACATTCAGTACTTC. Its translation is CASSSIPGGTKNIQYF.

V gene TRBV7-9 combines with J gene TRBJ2-4, with D perhaps matching TRBD2 (5 bases). V lost 5 bases and J 3 bases, leaving 17 bases between the germline ends. The CDR3 has 16 residues. Germline V gives CDR1 SEHNR, CDR2 FQNEAQ (reference sequence). The CDR3 reads CASSPLELGIKNIQYF. Here the CDR3 DNA reads TGTGCCAGCAGCCCCTTAGAACTAGGAATCAAAAACATTCAGTACTTC. The full variable domain, its missing parts supplied by reference TRBV7-9 and TRBJ2-4, is DTGVSQNPRHKITKRGQNVTFRCDPISEHNRLYWYRQTLGQGPEFLTYFQNEAQLEKSRLLSDRFSAERPKGSFSTLEIQRTEQGDSAMYLCASSPLELGIKNIQYFGAGTRLSVL.

The table lists this clone with a count of one. The chain combines TRBV28 with TRBJ2-7, with TRBD1 matching over 11 bases. Germline loops: CDR1 MDHEN, CDR2 SYDVKM. V lost 5 bases, J lost 4 bases, and 10 bases stayed unmatched. The CDR3 has 16 residues. CDR3 protein: CASSPHRDRGFYEQYF. The CDR3 coding sequence is TGTGCCAGCAGTCCTCACCGGGACAGGGGGTTTTACGAGCAGTACTTC.

This sequence joins TRBV27 and TRBJ1-6; TRBD1 aligns across 7 bases. CDR1 MNHEY and CDR2 SMNVEV come from the germline V gene (reference sequence). The V segment lost 6 bases and the J segment 4 bases; nucleotides outside the gene matches: 9. The CDR3 runs 16 residues. The CDR3 DNA follows: TGTGCCAGCAGCCTCGACAGGGTTACGTATAATTCACCCCTCCACTTT. It codes for CASSLDRVTYNSPLHF.

This clone appeared a single time. This rearrangement joins TRBV5-1 to TRBJ2-5, with a possible D match to TRBD1 (5 bases). The CDR3 spans 18 residues. The germline CDR1 and CDR2 sequences are SGHRS and YFSETQ. V was pared by 0 bases and J by 2 bases, with 20 bases between. For the CDR3, the DNA is TGCGCCAGCAGCTTGGGGGCGTTAGGGGTGCCATTTCAAGAGACCCAGTACTTC. This translates into CASSLGALGVPFQETQYF.

The chain uses TRBV7-6 and TRBJ2-2; no clear D. Trimming pared 2 bases from V and 4 bases from J, leaving 5 bases between. The germline V gene encodes CDR1 SGHVS and CDR2 FNYEAQ. The CDR3 runs to 13 residues. The CDR3 DNA is TGTGCCAGCAGCTTACGGAGCACCGGGGAGCTGTTTTTT. The encoded protein is CASSLRSTGELFF.

This sequence joins TRBV28 and TRBJ2-7; the D gene is possibly TRBD2 (6 bases). CDR1 and CDR2 (germline): MDHEN, SYDVKM. Between the trimmed V and J ends, which lost 7 bases and 3 bases, there was a span of 19 bases. The CDR3 is 15 residues long. CDR3 amino acids: CASTTRREAFYEQYF. CDR3 nucleotide sequence: TGTGCCAGCACTACCCGGAGGGAGGCCTTCTACGAGCAGTACTTC.

This chain connects TRBV29-1 to TRBJ1-1; no clear D. This CDR3 is built from 17 residues. The germline V gene encodes CDR1 SQVTM and CDR2 ANQGSEA. V lost 4 bases and J 1 base, leaving 22 bases between the germline ends. CDR3 sequence reads: CSVGVKGRRLGNTEAFF. The CDR3 DNA follows: TGCAGCGTTGGTGTAAAAGGGAGGCGCCTCGGGAACACTGAAGCTTTCTTT.

The chain couples TRBV7-9 to TRBJ1-1, with 7 bases that match TRBD1. Germline CDR1 is SEHNR and CDR2 is FQNEAQ (reference sequence). V was clipped by 7 bases and J by 1 base; unmatched bases: 6. The CDR3 sequence is 14 residues long. The CDR3 DNA reads as TGTGCCAGCAAAACAGGGGCAGGGAACACTGAAGCTTTCTTT. Translation: CASKTGAGNTEAFF.

Only one count was recorded for this clone. The chain links TRBV6-2 or TRBV6-3 to TRBJ2-7; TRBD2 is a possible D gene (6 bases). Germline V gene data show CDR1 as MNHEY and CDR2 as SVGEGT. There are 15 residues in the CDR3. Trimming stripped 2 bases from V and 0 bases from J, with 11 bases between. In DNA, the CDR3 is TGTGCCAGCAGTTACGGGCGGGATCCCTCCTACGAGCAGTACTTC. It encodes CASSYGRDPSYEQYF.

The rearrangement links TRBV7-2 to TRBJ1-4; a possible D gene is TRBD1 (6 bases). Germline V gene sequence: CDR1 SGHTA, CDR2 FQGNSA. The ends were cut back, 5 bases at V and 0 bases at J, with 13 bases in the middle. CDR3 length equals 16 residues. The CDR3 nucleotides are TGTGCCAGCAGCAACGGGGAGGGGGCAACTAATGAAAAACTGTTTTTT. It yields the protein CASSNGEGATNEKLFF. The full variable domain, rest sourced from reference TRBV7-2 and TRBJ1-4, is GAGVSQSPSNKVTEKGKDVELRCDPISGHTALYWYRQSLGQGLEFLIYFQGNSAPDKSGLPSDRFSAERTGGSVSTLTIQRTQQEDSAVYLCASSNGEGATNEKLFFGSGTQLSVL.

V gene TRBV7-3 combines with J gene TRBJ1-5; 9 nucleotides agree with TRBD1. V shed 5 bases and J 7 bases; nucleotides not matched to a gene: 3. The CDR3 spans 13 residues. The germline gives CDR1 SGHTA, CDR2 FQGTGA. The chain's CDR3 is CASSRDRDQPQHF. For the CDR3, the DNA is TGTGCCAGCAGCCGGGACAGGGACCAGCCCCAGCATTTT.

The genes are TRBV18 and TRBJ2-3; TRBD2 matches 10 bases. Germline V gene sequence: CDR1 KGHSH, CDR2 LQKENI. CDR3 size: 19 residues. With V trimmed by 2 bases and J by 0 bases, 11 bases remained unmatched. The CDR3: CASSPYIGLADTSTDTQYF. As DNA, the CDR3 is TGTGCCAGCTCACCATATATCGGACTAGCGGATACTAGCACAGATACGCAGTATTTT.

The chain combines TRBV20-1 with TRBJ2-6; perhaps TRBD1 as D (5 bases). CDR1 DFQATT and CDR2 SNEGSKA come from the germline V gene (reference sequence). This CDR3 has 14 amino acids. V was shortened by 4 bases and J by 0 bases, with 7 bases between the two germline ends. CDR3 region: CSAIDSSGANVLTF. The CDR3 coding sequence is TGCAGTGCTATTGACAGCTCTGGGGCCAACGTCCTGACTTTC.